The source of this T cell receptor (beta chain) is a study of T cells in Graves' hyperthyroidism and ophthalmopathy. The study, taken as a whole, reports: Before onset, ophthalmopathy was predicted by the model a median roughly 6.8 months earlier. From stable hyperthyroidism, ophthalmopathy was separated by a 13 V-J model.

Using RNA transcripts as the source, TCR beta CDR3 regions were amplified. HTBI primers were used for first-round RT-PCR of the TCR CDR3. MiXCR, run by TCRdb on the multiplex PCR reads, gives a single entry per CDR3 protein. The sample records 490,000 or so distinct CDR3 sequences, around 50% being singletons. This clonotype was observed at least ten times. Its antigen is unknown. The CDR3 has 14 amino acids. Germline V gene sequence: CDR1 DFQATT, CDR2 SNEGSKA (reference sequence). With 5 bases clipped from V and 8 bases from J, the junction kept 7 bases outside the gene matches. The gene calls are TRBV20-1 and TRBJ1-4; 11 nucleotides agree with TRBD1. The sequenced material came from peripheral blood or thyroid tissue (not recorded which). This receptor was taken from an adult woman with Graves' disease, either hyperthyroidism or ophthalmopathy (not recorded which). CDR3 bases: TGCAGTGCTTACGGGACAGGGGGGGGAGAAAAACTGTTTTTT. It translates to CSAYGTGGGEKLFF.